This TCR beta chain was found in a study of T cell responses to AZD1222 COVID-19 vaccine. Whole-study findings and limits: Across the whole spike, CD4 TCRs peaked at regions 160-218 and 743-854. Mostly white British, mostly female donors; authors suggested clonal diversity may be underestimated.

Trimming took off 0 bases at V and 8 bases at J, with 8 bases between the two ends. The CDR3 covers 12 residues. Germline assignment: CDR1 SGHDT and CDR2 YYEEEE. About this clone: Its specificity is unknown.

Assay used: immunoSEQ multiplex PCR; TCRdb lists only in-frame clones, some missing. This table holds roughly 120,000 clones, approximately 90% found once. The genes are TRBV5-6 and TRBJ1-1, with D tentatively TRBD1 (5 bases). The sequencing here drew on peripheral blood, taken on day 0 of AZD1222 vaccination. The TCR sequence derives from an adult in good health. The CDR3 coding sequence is TGTGCCAGCAGCTTGGTGCAGGGCGAAGCTTTCTTT. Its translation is CASSLVQGEAFF.